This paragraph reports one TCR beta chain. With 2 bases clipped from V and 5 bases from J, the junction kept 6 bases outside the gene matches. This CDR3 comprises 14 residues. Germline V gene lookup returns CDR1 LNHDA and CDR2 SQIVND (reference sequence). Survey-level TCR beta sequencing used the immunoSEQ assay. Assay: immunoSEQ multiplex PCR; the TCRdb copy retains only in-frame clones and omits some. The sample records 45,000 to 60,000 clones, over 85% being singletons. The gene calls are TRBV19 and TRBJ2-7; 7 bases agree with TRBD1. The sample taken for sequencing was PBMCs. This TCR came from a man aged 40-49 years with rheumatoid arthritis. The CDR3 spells CASSISRGGHEQYF. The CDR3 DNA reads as TGTGCCAGTAGTATAAGCAGAGGGGGCCACGAGCAGTACTTC.